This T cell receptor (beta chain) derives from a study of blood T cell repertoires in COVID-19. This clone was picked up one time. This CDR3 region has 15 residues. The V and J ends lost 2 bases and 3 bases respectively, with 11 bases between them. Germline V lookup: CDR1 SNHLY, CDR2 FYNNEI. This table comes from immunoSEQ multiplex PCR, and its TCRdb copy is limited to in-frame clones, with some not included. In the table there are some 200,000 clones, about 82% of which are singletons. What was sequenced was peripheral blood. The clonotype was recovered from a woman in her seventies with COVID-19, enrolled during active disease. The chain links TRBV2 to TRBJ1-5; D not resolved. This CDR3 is CASSELGYNNQPQHF. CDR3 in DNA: TGTGCCAGCAGTGAACTCGGGTACAACAATCAGCCCCAGCATTTT. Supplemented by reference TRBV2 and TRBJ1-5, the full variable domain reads EPEVTQTPSHQVTQMGQEVILRCVPISNHLYFYWYRQILGQKVEFLVSFYNNEISEKSEIFDDQFSVERPDGSNFTLKIRSTKLEDSAMYFCASSELGYNNQPQHFGDGTRLSIL.